This TCR beta chain was found in a study of blood T cells in healthy people across ages. The CDR3 runs 14 residues. V lost 4 bases, J lost 3 bases, and 13 bases lay in between. Per germline, CDR1 LGHNA and CDR2 YNFKEQ. PCR was performed a second time for about 7 to 11 cycles using a sample-barcoded 5' primer and a J-beta primer mix. TCRdb processed the 5' RACE reads anew with MiXCR; each CDR3 protein has one entry. The repertoire holds 1.5 million to 2 million distinct CDR3 sequences, with over 25% as singletons. The chain links TRBV4-2 to TRBJ2-7; no firm D call. The specimen sequenced was blood. The sequence came from a woman aged 25-40 years in good health. CDR3 in DNA: TGTGCCAGCAGCCGGACCGCGACCAACTACGAGCAGTACTTC. This codes for CASSRTATNYEQYF.